These 10 T cell receptor beta chains share one sample of origin, sequenced in a study of cytomegalovirus exposure and HLA in healthy donors. The study ran its PCR with 60 Vbeta and 13 Jbeta primers. TCRdb keeps only in-frame clones here, not all; method: immunoSEQ multiplex PCR. The data hold some 150,000 clones, with roughly 80% observed a single time. The sample was PBMCs. These receptor sequences come from a female donor in good health and CMV-seronegative.

The chain employs TRBV7-6 and TRBJ1-1; 9 bases map to TRBD1. The CDR3 loop spans 17 amino acids. With V trimmed by 4 bases and J by 0 bases, 9 bases remained unmatched. Germline V gene data show CDR1 as SGHVS and CDR2 as FNYEAQ. The CDR3 nucleotides read TGTGCCAGCAGCTATTGGACAGGGGATCTCATGAACACTGAAGCTTTCTTT. Translating it yields CASSYWTGDLMNTEAFF.

The gene calls are TRBV2 and TRBJ1-1; weak D call: TRBD1 (6 bases). V was shortened by 6 bases and J by 3 bases, with 17 bases between the two germline ends. CDR3 length: 15 amino acids. Looked up from germline, CDR1 is SNHLY and CDR2 is FYNNEI. The CDR3 region is CASSDVEGGYTEAFF. CDR3 sequence (DNA): TGTGCCAGCAGCGATGTTGAGGGGGGGTACACTGAAGCTTTCTTT.

As for this clone: Other DNA sequences from this sample encode an identical CDR3 as well. The chain uses TRBV19 and TRBJ1-6; TRBD1 aligns across 10 bases. This CDR3 comprises 19 residues. From germline, CDR1 is LNHDA and CDR2 SQIVND (reference sequence). Trimming cost V 6 bases and J 7 bases; bases outside gene matches: 18. The DNA for the CDR3 is TGTGCCAGTAGCTCTTCTTCGGGACAGGGGCGGGTTTACAATTCACCCCTCCACTTT. It specifies CASSSSSGQGRVYNSPLHF.

This clone was seen just once. V gene TRBV28 combines with J gene TRBJ2-7; 7 nucleotides line up with TRBD1. Germline assignment: CDR1 MDHEN and CDR2 SYDVKM. V lost 6 bases to trimming and J lost 3 bases; unmatched junction nucleotides: 8. This CDR3 contains 14 residues. DNA of the CDR3: TGTGCCAGCAGCTTTTGGGACAGACTCTACGAGCAGTACTTC. Protein sequence: CASSFWDRLYEQYF.

V usage is TRBV18 and J usage is TRBJ1-2; D is possibly TRBD1 (5 bases). Trimming took 6 bases from V and 3 from J, leaving 11 bases between them. In germline, CDR1 is KGHSH, CDR2 LQKENI. This CDR3 spans 13 amino acids. Written as DNA, the CDR3 is TGTGCCAGCTCCCATGACAGTGACTATGGCTACACCTTC. It yields the protein CASSHDSDYGYTF. Together with reference TRBV18 and TRBJ1-2, the CDR3 gives the full variable domain: NAGVMQNPRHLVRRRGQEARLRCSPMKGHSHVYWYRQLPEEGLKFMVYLQKENIIDESGMPKERFSAEFPKEGPSILRIQQVVRGDSAAYFCASSHDSDYGYTFGSGTRLTVV.

This clone was seen once. V is TRBV20-1 and J is TRBJ1-1; D unresolved. The CDR3 has 10 residues. Trimming took 7 bases from V and 8 from J, leaving 11 bases between them. Germline values: CDR1 DFQATT, CDR2 SNEGSKA (reference sequence). The CDR3 spells CSVSFLEAFF. CDR3 nucleotide sequence: TGCAGTGTTTCCTTTCTGGAAGCTTTCTTT.

This chain uses TRBV7-2 with TRBJ1-2; D uncertain. This CDR3 has 14 residues. Per germline, CDR1 SGHTA and CDR2 FQGNSA. The V and J ends lost 1 base and 3 bases respectively, with 9 bases between them. The CDR3 DNA is TGTGCCAGCAGCTTAGGACAACTCGACTATGGCTACACCTTC. Translated: CASSLGQLDYGYTF. The full variable domain, completed using reference TRBV7-2 and TRBJ1-2, is GAGVSQSPSNKVTEKGKDVELRCDPISGHTALYWYRQSLGQGLEFLIYFQGNSAPDKSGLPSDRFSAERTGGSVSTLTIQRTQQEDSAVYLCASSLGQLDYGYTFGSGTRLTVV.

V gene TRBV5-6 combines with J gene TRBJ1-1; TRBD1 aligns across 9 bases. J lost 7 bases, V lost 0 bases, and 10 bases had no gene match. The CDR3 spans 16 residues. CDR1 SGHDT and CDR2 YYEEEE come from the germline V gene. For the CDR3, the DNA is TGTGCCAGCAGCTTGGCCGTTGGGGACAGGGAGAGTGAAGCTTTCTTT. It is translated as CASSLAVGDRESEAFF. The complete variable domain, with remaining parts taken from reference TRBV5-6 and TRBJ1-1, reads DAGVTQSPTHLIKTRGQQVTLRCSPKSGHDTVSWYQQALGQGPQFIFQYYEEEERQRGNFPDRFSGHQFPNYSSELNVNALLLGDSALYLCASSLAVGDRESEAFFGQGTRLTVV.

The J gene is TRBJ2-5, the V gene TRBV5-6, with 10 bases identical to TRBD1. This CDR3 comprises 17 residues. Losses at the gene ends were 4 bases for V and 1 base for J; bases not matched to a gene: 10. Per germline, CDR1 SGHDT and CDR2 YYEEEE. The CDR3 reads CASSHRDRGWVQETQYF. CDR3 nucleotide sequence: TGTGCCAGCAGCCACCGGGACAGGGGATGGGTCCAAGAGACCCAGTACTTC. Using reference TRBV5-6 and TRBJ2-5 for the parts outside the CDR3, the full variable domain is DAGVTQSPTHLIKTRGQQVTLRCSPKSGHDTVSWYQQALGQGPQFIFQYYEEEERQRGNFPDRFSGHQFPNYSSELNVNALLLGDSALYLCASSHRDRGWVQETQYFGPGTRLLVL.

V gene TRBV19 combines with J gene TRBJ2-1, with TRBD1 matching over 10 bases. Looked up from germline, CDR1 is LNHDA and CDR2 is SQIVND (reference sequence). This CDR3 has 15 amino acids. V lost 4 bases and J lost 8; bases outside the gene matches: 8. CDR3 sequence reads: CASSRWDRGTDEQFF. CDR3 in DNA: TGTGCCAGTAGTAGATGGGACAGGGGTACGGATGAGCAGTTCTTC.